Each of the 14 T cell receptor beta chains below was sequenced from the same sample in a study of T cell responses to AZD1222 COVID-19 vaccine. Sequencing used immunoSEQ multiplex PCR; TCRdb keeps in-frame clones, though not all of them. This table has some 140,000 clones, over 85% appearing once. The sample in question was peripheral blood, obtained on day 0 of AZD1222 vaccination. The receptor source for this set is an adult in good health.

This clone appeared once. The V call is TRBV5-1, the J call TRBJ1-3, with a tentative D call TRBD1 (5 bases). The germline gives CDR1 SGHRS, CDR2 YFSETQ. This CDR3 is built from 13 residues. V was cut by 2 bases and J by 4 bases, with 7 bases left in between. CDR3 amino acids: CASSLGTGNTIYF. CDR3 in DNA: TGCGCCAGCAGCTTAGGGACCGGAAACACCATATATTTT.

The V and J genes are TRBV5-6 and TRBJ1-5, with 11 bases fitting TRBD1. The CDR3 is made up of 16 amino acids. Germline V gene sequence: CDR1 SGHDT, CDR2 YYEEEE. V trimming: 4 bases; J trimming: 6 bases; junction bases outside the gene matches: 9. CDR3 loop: CASSRRGTGGSQPQHF. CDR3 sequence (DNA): TGTGCCAGCAGCCGGCGTGGGACAGGGGGTAGTCAGCCCCAGCATTTT.

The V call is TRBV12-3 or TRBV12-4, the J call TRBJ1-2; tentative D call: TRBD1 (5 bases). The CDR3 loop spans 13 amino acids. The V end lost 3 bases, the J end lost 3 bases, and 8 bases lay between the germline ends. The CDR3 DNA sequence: TGTGCCAGCAGTTTTGGCAGGGACTATGGCTACACCTTC. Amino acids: CASSFGRDYGYTF.

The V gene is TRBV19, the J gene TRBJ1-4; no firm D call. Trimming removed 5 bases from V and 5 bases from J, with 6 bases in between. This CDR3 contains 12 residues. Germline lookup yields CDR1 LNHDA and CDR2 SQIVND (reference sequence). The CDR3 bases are TGTGCCAGTAGTGTCCTAAATGAAAAACTGTTTTTT. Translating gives CASSVLNEKLFF.

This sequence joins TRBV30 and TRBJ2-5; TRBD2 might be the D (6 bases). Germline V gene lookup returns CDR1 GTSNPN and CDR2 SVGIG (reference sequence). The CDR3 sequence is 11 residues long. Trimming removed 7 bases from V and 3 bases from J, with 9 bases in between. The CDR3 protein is CALRGEETQYF. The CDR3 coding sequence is TGTGCCTTACGCGGGGAAGAGACCCAGTACTTC.

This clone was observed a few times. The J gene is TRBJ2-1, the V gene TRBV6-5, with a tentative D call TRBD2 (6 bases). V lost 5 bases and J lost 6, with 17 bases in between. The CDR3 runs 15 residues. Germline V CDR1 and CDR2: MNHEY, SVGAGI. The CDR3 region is CASSTSGGVRNEQFF. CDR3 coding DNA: TGTGCCAGCAGTACAAGCGGAGGGGTACGCAATGAGCAGTTCTTC.

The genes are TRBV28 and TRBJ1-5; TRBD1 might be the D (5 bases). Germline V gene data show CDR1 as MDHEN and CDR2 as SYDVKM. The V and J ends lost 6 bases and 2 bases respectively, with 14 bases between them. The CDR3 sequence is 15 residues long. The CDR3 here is CASRLGGGGNQPQHF. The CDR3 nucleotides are TGTGCCAGCAGGTTGGGGGGAGGGGGCAATCAGCCCCAGCATTTT.

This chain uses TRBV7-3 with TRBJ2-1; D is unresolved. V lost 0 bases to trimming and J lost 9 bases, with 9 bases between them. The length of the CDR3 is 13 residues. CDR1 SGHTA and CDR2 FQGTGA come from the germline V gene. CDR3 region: CASSLTWRTEQFF. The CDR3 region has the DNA TGTGCCAGCAGCTTAACTTGGCGAACTGAGCAGTTCTTC.

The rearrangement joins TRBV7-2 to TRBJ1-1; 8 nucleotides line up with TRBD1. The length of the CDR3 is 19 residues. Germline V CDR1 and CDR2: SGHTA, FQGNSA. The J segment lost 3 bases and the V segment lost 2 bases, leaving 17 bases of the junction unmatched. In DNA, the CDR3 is TGTGCCAGCAGCTTACGGTCGGGCAGGGGGCCCGGATTCGACACTGAAGCTTTCTTT. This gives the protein CASSLRSGRGPGFDTEAFF.

The CDR3 DNA reads as TGTGCCAGCAGCCCCAGCCGGGAGACCCAGTACTTC. Translated: CASSPSRETQYF. The chain combines TRBV7-2 with TRBJ2-5; D gene unclear. Per the germline V gene, CDR1 is SGHTA and CDR2 is FQGNSA. Trimming shortened V by 5 bases and J by 5 bases, and 9 bases separated the two germline ends. The CDR3 sequence is 12 residues long.

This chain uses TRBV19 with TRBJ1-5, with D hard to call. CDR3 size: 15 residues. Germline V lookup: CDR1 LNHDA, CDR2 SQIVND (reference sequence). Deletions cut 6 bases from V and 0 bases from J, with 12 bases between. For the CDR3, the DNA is TGTGCCAGTAGCCTTGGGCGTAATAGCAATCAGCCCCAGCATTTT. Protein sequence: CASSLGRNSNQPQHF.

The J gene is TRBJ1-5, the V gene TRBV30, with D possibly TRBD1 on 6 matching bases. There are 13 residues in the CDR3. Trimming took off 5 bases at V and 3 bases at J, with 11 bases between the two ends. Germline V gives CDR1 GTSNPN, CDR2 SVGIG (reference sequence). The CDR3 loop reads CAWGGQANQPQHF. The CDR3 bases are TGTGCCTGGGGGGGGCAGGCCAATCAGCCCCAGCATTTT.

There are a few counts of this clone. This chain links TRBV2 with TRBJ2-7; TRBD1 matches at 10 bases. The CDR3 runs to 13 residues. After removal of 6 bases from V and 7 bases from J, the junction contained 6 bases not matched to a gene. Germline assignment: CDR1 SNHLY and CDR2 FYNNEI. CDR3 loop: CASRPGQGREQYF. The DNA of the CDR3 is TGTGCCAGCAGGCCGGGACAGGGGAGAGAGCAGTACTTC.

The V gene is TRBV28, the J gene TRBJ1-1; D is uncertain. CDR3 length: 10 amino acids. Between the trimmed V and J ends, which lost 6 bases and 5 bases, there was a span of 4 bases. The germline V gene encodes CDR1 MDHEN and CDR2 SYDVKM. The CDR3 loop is CASRHTEAFF. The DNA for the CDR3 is TGTGCCAGCAGACATACTGAAGCTTTCTTT.